Listed here are 32 T cell receptor beta chains from one sample, sequenced in a study of vaccination effects on CD4 cells after COVID-19 (dated by TCRdb to between 2021 and 2024). In the ViraFEST assay, PBMC were stimulated with viral peptide pools, and TCR sequencing was then used to find antigen-specific CD4+ T cell clonotypes based on their expansion. After less than 13 days of culture, CD4+ T cells were isolated with the EasySep CD4+ T cell isolation kit. Participants received two doses of either the BNT162b2 or the mRNA-1273 mRNA SARS-CoV-2 vaccine. No antigen has been identified for these receptors. The library relied on the immunoSEQ multiplex PCR assay. TCRdb obtained this table from immuneACCESS and retained in-frame rearrangements with V and J assigned. These tables miss some clones; where compared with another copy, unresolved V genes account for less than half of the shortfall, and the remainder is unexplained. The sample has about 46,000 clones on record, over 60% of them singletons. The ten largest make up less than 15% of the sample.

This material consisted of CD4+ T cells from PBMCs cultured with HCoV-OC43 spike peptides, taken after COVID-19 vaccination. The meaning of the sample's cell subset or site label: HCoV-OC43 spike overlapping peptide pool stimulation. The origin of the receptors is a human donor who received a COVID-19 vaccine.

This clone appeared a few times. The rearrangement uses TRBV5-1 and TRBJ2-1, with 12 bases that match TRBD2. From germline, CDR1 is SGHRS and CDR2 YFSETQ. The CDR3 spans 22 residues. Trimming took 1 base from V and 3 from J; bases not matched to a gene: 20. CDR3 region: CASSLPEPSRLAGASLYNEQFF. DNA for the CDR3: TGCGCCAGCAGCTTGCCCGAACCTAGTCGACTAGCGGGAGCGAGTCTCTACAATGAGCAGTTCTTC.

The CDR3 here is CASRRERTEAFF. For the CDR3, the DNA is TGTGCCAGCAGGCGAGAGCGGACGGAAGCTTTCTTT. The chain couples TRBV12-3 or TRBV12-4 to TRBJ1-1; D is undetermined. V lost 6 bases and J lost 8, with 13 bases in between. The CDR3 is made up of 12 amino acids.

The rearrangement joins TRBV11-1 to TRBJ1-2; 8 nucleotides agree with TRBD1. The V gene end was trimmed by 3 bases and the J gene end by 7 bases; junction bases not matched to a gene: 7. The CDR3 is made up of 14 amino acids. Germline V gene sequence: CDR1 SGHAT, CDR2 FQDESV (reference sequence). This CDR3 reads CASSLGQAKVGYTF. CDR3 nucleotides: TGTGCCAGCAGCTTGGGACAGGCGAAGGTTGGCTACACCTTC.

The count of this clone is one. The gene calls are TRBV5-1 and TRBJ2-2; 8 bases fit TRBD1. V lost 4 bases, J lost 1 base, and 6 bases stayed unmatched. The CDR3 sequence is 16 residues long. Germline lookup yields CDR1 SGHRS and CDR2 YFSETQ. CDR3 protein: CASSLFDRGNTGELFF. The CDR3 DNA reads TGCGCCAGCAGCCTATTCGACAGGGGGAACACCGGGGAGCTGTTTTTT.

This sequence joins TRBV24-1 and TRBJ2-6; D perhaps matches TRBD2 (6 bases). V lost 3 bases, J lost 3 bases, and 14 bases lay in between. The CDR3 contains 17 residues. The germline CDR1 and CDR2 sequences are KGHDR and SFDVKD. This CDR3 is CATSDRLGGFGANVLTF. CDR3 in DNA: TGTGCCACCAGTGATCGACTCGGGGGTTTTGGGGCCAACGTCCTGACTTTC.

This chain joins TRBV20-1 and TRBJ2-3; D unclear. Trimming shortened V by 3 bases and J by 2 bases, and 15 bases separated the two germline ends. This CDR3 is 15 amino acids long. CDR1 DFQATT and CDR2 SNEGSKA come from the germline V gene (reference sequence). The CDR3 bases are TGCAGTGCTAGTTTGGCGGCCAGACACACAGATACGCAGTATTTT. Translated, it gives CSASLAARHTDTQYF.

This clone has just one count. This chain uses TRBV6-5 with TRBJ1-2; D is unresolved. V dropped 2 bases and J dropped 5 bases, with 15 bases sitting between them. The CDR3 contains 15 residues. The germline CDR1 and CDR2 sequences are MNHEY and SVGAGI. The CDR3 reads CASSYDRSNGYGYTF. CDR3 DNA: TGTGCCAGCAGTTACGATCGCTCCAACGGTTATGGCTACACCTTC.

V usage is TRBV5-1 and J usage is TRBJ1-6; D gene unclear. Deletions cut 4 bases from V and 1 base from J, with 9 bases between. Germline CDR1 and CDR2: SGHRS and YFSETQ. This CDR3 spans 15 amino acids. The CDR3 sequence is CASSVRESYNSPLHF. The CDR3 DNA is TGCGCCAGCAGCGTGCGGGAGTCCTATAATTCACCCCTCCACTTT.

This chain uses TRBV5-1 with TRBJ2-7; D perhaps matches TRBD1 (5 bases). The CDR3 is made up of 15 amino acids. V was clipped by 6 bases and J by 5 bases, with 21 bases between them. CDR1 SGHRS and CDR2 YFSETQ come from the germline V gene. CDR3 region: CASTQNPQGIDEQYF. The CDR3 DNA follows: TGCGCCAGCACCCAAAATCCCCAGGGTATCGACGAGCAGTACTTC.

This clone turned up a few times. This rearrangement joins TRBV30 to TRBJ2-6, with D tentatively TRBD1 or TRBD2 (6 bases each). The CDR3 loop spans 15 amino acids. Trimming cost V 2 bases and J 4 bases, with 12 bases left between them. CDR1 is GTSNPN, CDR2 SVGIG, per germline (reference sequence). The CDR3 coding sequence is TGTGCCTGGAGTCCCGGGGGCGCCGGGGCCAACGTCCTGACTTTC. Translated, it gives CAWSPGGAGANVLTF.

V usage is TRBV7-9 and J usage is TRBJ2-3; 9 bases fit TRBD2. The CDR3 runs 16 residues. Looked up from germline, CDR1 is SEHNR and CDR2 is FQNEAQ (reference sequence). J lost 2 bases, V lost 0 bases, and 3 bases had no gene match. The CDR3, as DNA: TGTGCCAGCAGCTTAGCGACTAGCGGATTCACAGATACGCAGTATTTT. This encodes CASSLATSGFTDTQYF.

The V and J genes are TRBV3-1 (or the pseudogene TRBV3-2) and TRBJ2-3; 11 bases align to TRBD1. The CDR3 loop spans 16 amino acids. With V trimmed by 4 bases and J by 1 base, 4 bases remained unmatched. CDR1 LGHDT and CDR2 YNNKEL come from the germline V gene (reference sequence). CDR3 protein: CASSRGQGAGTDTQYF. CDR3 sequence (DNA): TGTGCCAGCAGCCGAGGACAGGGGGCAGGCACAGATACGCAGTATTTT.

The rearrangement joins TRBV3-1 (or the pseudogene TRBV3-2) to TRBJ1-6; 9 positions match TRBD1. CDR3 length: 15 residues. Trimming took 1 base from V and 7 from J; bases not matched to a gene: 2. Germline CDR1 reads LGHDT; CDR2 reads YNNKEL (reference sequence). The CDR3 coding sequence is TGTGCCAGCAGCCAAGCCGGACAGGGGAATTCACCCCTCCACTTT. It specifies CASSQAGQGNSPLHF.

This rearrangement joins TRBV7-2 to TRBJ2-3; 10 nucleotides agree with TRBD2. The CDR3 spans 14 residues. Germline values: CDR1 SGHTA, CDR2 FQGNSA. After removal of 6 bases from V and 8 bases from J, the junction contained 8 bases not matched to a gene. As DNA, the CDR3 is TGTGCCAGCAGAGCGGGGGGGCTGTCGTCTACGCAGTATTTT. It codes for CASRAGGLSSTQYF.

The J gene is TRBJ2-5, the V gene TRBV19, with 8 positions matching TRBD1. J gave up 6 bases and V 6 bases, and 9 bases lay outside the gene matches. Germline CDR1 is LNHDA and CDR2 is SQIVND (reference sequence). CDR3 size: 14 residues. Here the CDR3 DNA reads TGTGCCAGTAGCCGGACAGGGAATGCGCAGACCCAGTACTTC. Its protein product is CASSRTGNAQTQYF.

The chain recombines TRBV4-1 with TRBJ1-6; D is perhaps TRBD1 (5 bases). Trimming removed 0 bases at V and 10 bases at J, with 7 bases between. The CDR3 consists of 13 residues. The germline V gene encodes CDR1 MGHRA and CDR2 YSYEKL. CDR3 sequence reads: CASSQDQGSPLHF. CDR3 DNA sequence: TGCGCCAGCAGCCAAGATCAGGGATCACCCCTCCACTTT.

This chain uses TRBV5-4 with TRBJ2-7; TRBD2 matches at 8 bases. The CDR3 loop spans 14 amino acids. With V trimmed by 1 base and J by 3 bases, 3 bases remained unmatched. Germline CDR1 SGHNT, CDR2 YYREEE (reference sequence). This CDR3 reads CASSLHAGGYEQYF. The CDR3 DNA sequence: TGTGCCAGCAGCTTGCATGCGGGAGGCTACGAGCAGTACTTC.

This clone is a singleton in its sample. V is TRBV19 and J is TRBJ2-1; 11 bases agree with TRBD2. In germline, CDR1 is LNHDA, CDR2 SQIVND (reference sequence). CDR3 length equals 15 residues. Unmatched junction bases numbered 5, after V lost 5 bases and J lost 5 bases. CDR3 loop: CASSPRLAGNNEQFF. In DNA form, the CDR3 reads TGTGCCAGTAGTCCGAGACTAGCGGGAAACAATGAGCAGTTCTTC.

This clone was observed a few times. This sequence joins TRBV7-9 and TRBJ2-2; D uncertain. CDR3 length equals 14 residues. Between the trimmed V and J ends, which lost 5 bases and 9 bases, there was a span of 16 bases. From germline, CDR1 is SEHNR and CDR2 FQNEAQ (reference sequence). The CDR3 is CASSRTEISRELFF. In DNA form, the CDR3 reads TGTGCCAGCAGCCGAACGGAGATCAGCAGGGAGCTGTTTTTT.

This chain joins TRBV18 and TRBJ1-1; D remains unclear. V was trimmed by 2 bases and J by 3 bases, leaving 19 bases between them. The CDR3 extends over 17 amino acids. From germline, CDR1 is KGHSH and CDR2 LQKENI. This chain's CDR3 is CASSPASVGPLYTEAFF. The CDR3, as DNA: TGTGCCAGCTCACCAGCTTCGGTAGGCCCCCTCTACACTGAAGCTTTCTTT.

This clone was observed once. The chain carries TRBV7-5 and TRBJ2-7; the DNA was not used to check the table's D call, TRBD2. TRBV7-5 is listed as a pseudogene. This CDR3 has 15 residues. Here the CDR3 DNA reads TGTGCCAGAAGCTTCCCCGGGACTACAAACTACGAGCAGTACTTC. Translation gives CARSFPGTTNYEQYF.

This chain uses TRBV25-1 with TRBJ1-2; TRBD1 matches at 8 bases. Germline V gene sequence: CDR1 MGHDK, CDR2 SYGVNS. The V and J ends lost 0 bases and 7 bases, in that order; junction bases with no gene match: 7. The CDR3 is 15 amino acids. As DNA, the CDR3 is TGTGCCAGCAGTGAATATCAAGACAGGGGAGGTGGCTACACCTTC. Encoded protein: CASSEYQDRGGGYTF.

The CDR3 coding sequence is TGTGCCAGCATGCCGGAAACCTTCGCTGGCTACACCTTC. Protein sequence: CASMPETFAGYTF. The chain links TRBV6-5 to TRBJ1-2; D not resolved. The CDR3 has 13 amino acids. Trimming took off 7 bases at V and 7 bases at J, with 16 bases between the two ends. From germline, CDR1 is MNHEY and CDR2 SVGAGI.

This clone was counted a few times. The V call is TRBV5-4, the J call TRBJ2-5; 7 nucleotides match TRBD1. The germline gives CDR1 SGHNT, CDR2 YYREEE (reference sequence). The CDR3 has 14 residues. V trimming: 4 bases; J trimming: 5 bases; junction bases outside the gene matches: 8. CDR3 in DNA: TGTGCCAGCAGCCCACAGGGGACGGGGGAGACCCAGTACTTC. This encodes CASSPQGTGETQYF.

The chain carries TRBV6-5 and TRBJ2-5; D could derive from TRBD1 or TRBD2 (5 bases each). The CDR3 loop spans 15 amino acids. Per the germline V gene, CDR1 is MNHEY and CDR2 is SVGAGI. The V and J ends lost 0 bases and 4 bases respectively, with 12 bases between them. CDR3: CASSYSGTQRETQYF. As DNA, the CDR3 is TGTGCCAGCAGTTACTCTGGGACGCAGCGAGAGACCCAGTACTTC.

This clone came up a few times. The rearrangement joins TRBV10-3 to TRBJ2-3; 9 nucleotides line up with TRBD2. Trimming at V came to 6 bases and at J to 15 bases, leaving 10 bases not matched to a gene. Germline V lookup: CDR1 ENHRY, CDR2 SYGVKD. This CDR3 has 12 amino acids. The DNA for the CDR3 is TGTGCCATCAGCCCGATGGGGACTAGCAAATATTTT. As protein: CAISPMGTSKYF.

This clone was counted between two and nine times. The chain recombines TRBV6-6 with TRBJ1-2; TRBD1 matches at 7 bases. CDR1 is MNHNY and CDR2 is SVGAGI in the germline V gene (reference sequence). CDR3 length: 15 amino acids. Trimming at V came to 2 bases and at J to 2 bases, leaving 5 bases not matched to a gene. CDR3 sequence reads: CASSYTGTENYGYTF. The CDR3 bases are TGTGCCAGCAGTTACACCGGGACAGAAAACTATGGCTACACCTTC.

The chain couples TRBV9 to TRBJ2-1, with TRBD2 matching over 8 bases. CDR3 length: 17 amino acids. J gave up 4 bases and V 0 bases, and 9 bases lay outside the gene matches. Germline CDR1 is SGDLS and CDR2 is YYNGEE. DNA for the CDR3: TGTGCCAGCAGCGTAGAGGGTAGCGGGATGTTTTACAATGAGCAGTTCTTC. Amino acid sequence: CASSVEGSGMFYNEQFF. Together with reference TRBV9 and TRBJ2-1, the CDR3 gives the full variable domain: DSGVTQTPKHLITATGQRVTLRCSPRSGDLSVYWYQQSLDQGLQFLIQYYNGEERAKGNILERFSAQQFPDLHSELNLSSLELGDSALYFCASSVEGSGMFYNEQFFGPGTRLTVL.

J is TRBJ1-3 and V is TRBV3-1 (or the pseudogene TRBV3-2); possible D gene TRBD1, 5 bases. The CDR3 has 13 residues. CDR1 LGHDT and CDR2 YNNKEL come from the germline V gene (reference sequence). V lost 2 bases and J lost 6, with 8 bases in between. In DNA form, the CDR3 reads TGTGCCAGCAGCCAAAGGGACGTAAACACCATATATTTT. Its protein is CASSQRDVNTIYF.

The rearrangement links TRBV5-1 to TRBJ2-1; TRBD2 agrees at 12 bases. Germline CDR1 SGHRS, CDR2 YFSETQ. The CDR3 runs to 15 residues. Trimming took 2 bases from V and 4 from J; bases not matched to a gene: 1. This chain's CDR3 is CASSFTSGGYNEQFF. CDR3 DNA: TGCGCCAGCAGCTTTACTAGCGGGGGGTACAATGAGCAGTTCTTC.

The chain joins TRBV11-2 to TRBJ2-2; D is unresolved. The CDR3 loop spans 15 amino acids. In germline, CDR1 is SGHAT, CDR2 FQNNGV. V was pared by 2 bases and J by 1 base, with 8 bases between. CDR3 coding DNA: TGTGCCAGCAGCTTAATGCAGGTGAACACCGGGGAGCTGTTTTTT. As protein: CASSLMQVNTGELFF.

This clone was counted only a few times. The chain links TRBV7-9 to TRBJ1-1, with 9 positions matching TRBD1. Germline-derived CDR1 and CDR2 are SEHNR and FQNEAQ (reference sequence). The CDR3 is 16 amino acids. J was trimmed by 0 bases and V by 7 bases; bases with no gene match: 9. The CDR3 is CASTQQGAPMNTEAFF. The CDR3, as DNA: TGTGCCAGCACCCAACAGGGGGCTCCTATGAACACTGAAGCTTTCTTT.